This TCR beta chain was documented in a study of blood T cell repertoires in COVID-19. Across the whole study: The origin of the acute and convalescent COVID-19 samples was the United States, Italy and Spain. From T cells, B-cell-depleted T cells, or PBMCs came the material, which was cDNA or gDNA.

Germline CDR1 and CDR2: SGHTA and FQGTGA. The V segment lost 4 bases and the J segment 5 bases; nucleotides outside the gene matches: 5. This CDR3 comprises 13 residues. In the authors' methods: Researchers report that nucleated cell counts were estimated from reference gene primer amplification. TCRdb's copy holds only in-frame clones and misses some; the assay was immunoSEQ multiplex PCR. V, J and clone size derive from that table, while D and trimming were established from the DNA sequence. The table shows about 68,000 clones, with roughly 88% occurring only once. This sequence joins TRBV7-3 and TRBJ2-7; 7 bases are shared with TRBD1. Specimen: peripheral blood. This receptor was obtained from a young man with acute or convalescent COVID-19. In nucleotides, the CDR3 is TGTGCCAGCAGCTCTCGACAGGGTAACGAGCAGTACTTC. Its translation: CASSSRQGNEQYF. Using reference TRBV7-3 and TRBJ2-7 for the parts outside the CDR3, the full variable domain is GAGVSQTPSNKVTEKGKYVELRCDPISGHTALYWYRQSLGQGPEFLIYFQGTGAADDSGLPNDRFFAVRPEGSVSTLKIQRTERGDSAVYLCASSSRQGNEQYFGPGTRLTVT.